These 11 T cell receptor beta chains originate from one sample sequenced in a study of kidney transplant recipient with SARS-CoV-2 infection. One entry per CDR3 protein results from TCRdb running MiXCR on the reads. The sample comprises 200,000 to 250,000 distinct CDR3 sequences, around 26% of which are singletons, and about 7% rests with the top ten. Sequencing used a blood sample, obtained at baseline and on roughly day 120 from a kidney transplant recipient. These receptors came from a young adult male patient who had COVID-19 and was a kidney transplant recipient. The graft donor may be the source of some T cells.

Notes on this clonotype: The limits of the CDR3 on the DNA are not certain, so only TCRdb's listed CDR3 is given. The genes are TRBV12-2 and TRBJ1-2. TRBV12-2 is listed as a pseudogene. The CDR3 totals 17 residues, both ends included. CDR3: CASRGLQTPRKTYGCTF.

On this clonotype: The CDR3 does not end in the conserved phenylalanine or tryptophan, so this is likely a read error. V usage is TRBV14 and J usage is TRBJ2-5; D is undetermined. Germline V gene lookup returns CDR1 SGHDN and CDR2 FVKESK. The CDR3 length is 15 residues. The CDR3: CASSQVSWYQDTQYL. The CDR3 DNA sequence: TGTGCCAGCAGCCAAGTTTCTTGGTACCAAGACACCCAGTACTTG.

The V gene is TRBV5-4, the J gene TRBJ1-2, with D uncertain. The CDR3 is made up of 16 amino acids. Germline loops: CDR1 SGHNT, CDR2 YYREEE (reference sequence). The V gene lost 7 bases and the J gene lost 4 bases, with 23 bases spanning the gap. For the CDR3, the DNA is TGTGCCAGCTACGCTATCGTACCAGGAAAGACCTATGGCTACACCTTC. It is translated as CASYAIVPGKTYGYTF.

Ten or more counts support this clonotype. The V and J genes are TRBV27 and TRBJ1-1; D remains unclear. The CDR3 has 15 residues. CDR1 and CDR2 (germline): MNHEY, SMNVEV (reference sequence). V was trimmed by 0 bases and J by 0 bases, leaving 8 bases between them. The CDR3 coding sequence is TGTGCCAGCAGTTTATCGTCCAGAATGAACACTGAAGCTTTCTTT. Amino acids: CASSLSSRMNTEAFF.

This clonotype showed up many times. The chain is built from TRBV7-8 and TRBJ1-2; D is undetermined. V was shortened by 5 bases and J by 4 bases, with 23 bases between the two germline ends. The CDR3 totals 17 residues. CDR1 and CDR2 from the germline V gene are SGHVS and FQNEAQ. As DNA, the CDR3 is TGTGCCAGCAGCAGGTTTAGGTTTACCCGAAAGACCTATGGCTACACCTTC. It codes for CASSRFRFTRKTYGYTF.

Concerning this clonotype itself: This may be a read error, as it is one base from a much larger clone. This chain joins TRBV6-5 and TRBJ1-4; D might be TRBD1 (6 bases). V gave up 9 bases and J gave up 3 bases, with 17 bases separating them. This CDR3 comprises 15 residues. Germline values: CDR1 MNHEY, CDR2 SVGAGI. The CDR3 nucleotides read TGTGCCAGAATGTACAGGGCGGTTCCTAATGAAAAACTGTTTTTT. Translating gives CARMYRAVPNEKLFF.

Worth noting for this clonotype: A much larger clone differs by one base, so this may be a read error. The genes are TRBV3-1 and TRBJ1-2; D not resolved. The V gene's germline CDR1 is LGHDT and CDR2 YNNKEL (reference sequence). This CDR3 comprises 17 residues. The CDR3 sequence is CASSAVYTLRKTYGHTF. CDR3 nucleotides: TGTGCCAGCAGCGCGGTCTACACCCTTCGAAAGACCTATGGCCACACCTTC.

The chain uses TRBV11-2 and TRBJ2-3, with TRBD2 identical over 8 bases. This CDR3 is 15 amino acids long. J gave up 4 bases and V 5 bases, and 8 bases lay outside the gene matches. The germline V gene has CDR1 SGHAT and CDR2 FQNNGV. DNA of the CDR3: TGTGCCAGCAGCCTACTAGCGGAGGTTCCAGATACGCAGTATTTT. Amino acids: CASSLLAEVPDTQYF.

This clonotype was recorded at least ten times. As DNA, the CDR3 is TGTGCCAGCTCACCAGGAGGTGGGGGAGCCAATCAGCCCCAGCATTTT. It codes for CASSPGGGGANQPQHF. J is TRBJ1-5 and V is TRBV18, with D possibly being TRBD1 (5 bases). Trimming shortened V by 2 bases and J by 3 bases, and 14 bases separated the two germline ends. In germline, CDR1 is KGHSH, CDR2 LQKENI. The CDR3 is 16 residues long. Supplemented by reference TRBV18 and TRBJ1-5, the full variable domain reads NAGVMQNPRHLVRRRGQEARLRCSPMKGHSHVYWYRQLPEEGLKFMVYLQKENIIDESGMPKERFSAEFPKEGPSILRIQQVVRGDSAAYFCASSPGGGGANQPQHFGDGTRLSIL.

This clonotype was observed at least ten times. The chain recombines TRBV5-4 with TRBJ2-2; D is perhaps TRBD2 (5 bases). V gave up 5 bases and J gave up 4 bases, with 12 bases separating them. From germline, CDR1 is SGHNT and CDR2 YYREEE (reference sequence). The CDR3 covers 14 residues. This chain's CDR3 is CASSYISGTGELFF. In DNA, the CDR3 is TGTGCCAGCAGTTACATCAGCGGCACCGGGGAGCTGTTTTTT.

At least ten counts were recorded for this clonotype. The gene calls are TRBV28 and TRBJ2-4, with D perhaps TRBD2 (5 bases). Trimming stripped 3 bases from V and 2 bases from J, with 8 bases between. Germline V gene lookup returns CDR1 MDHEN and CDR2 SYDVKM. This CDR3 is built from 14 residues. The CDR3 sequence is CASSFGETKNIQYF. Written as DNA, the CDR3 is TGTGCCAGCAGTTTTGGGGAGACCAAAAACATTCAGTACTTC.